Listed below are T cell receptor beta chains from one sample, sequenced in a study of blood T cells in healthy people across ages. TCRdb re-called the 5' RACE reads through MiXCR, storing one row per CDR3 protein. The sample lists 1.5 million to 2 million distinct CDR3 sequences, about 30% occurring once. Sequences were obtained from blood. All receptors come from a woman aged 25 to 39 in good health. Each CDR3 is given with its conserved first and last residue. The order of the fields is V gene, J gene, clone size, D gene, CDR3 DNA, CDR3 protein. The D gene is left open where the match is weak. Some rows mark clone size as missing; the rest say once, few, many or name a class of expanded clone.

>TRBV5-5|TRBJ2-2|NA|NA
TGTGCCAGCAGCTTAGGAGGATTCAGCACCGGGGAGCTGTTTTTT
CASSLGGFSTGELFF
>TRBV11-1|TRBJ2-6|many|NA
TGTGCCAGCAGTTACGAAGGAGATGTCTACTCTGGGGCCAACGTCCTGACTTTC
CASSYEGDVYSGANVLTF
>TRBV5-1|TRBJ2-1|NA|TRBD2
TGCGCCAGCAGCTTGGGCAGGCCGGGGGGAAGGAATGAGCAGTTCTTC
CASSLGRPGGRNEQFF
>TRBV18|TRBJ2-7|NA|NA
TGTGCCAGCTCAGCAGTACTAGGTCCGACCGACGAGCAGTACTTC
CASSAVLGPTDEQYF
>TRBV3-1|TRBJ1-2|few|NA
TGTGCCAGCAGCCAAGCTAGTGCTGGCTACACCTTC
CASSQASAGYTF
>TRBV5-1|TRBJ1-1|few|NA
TGCGCCAGCAGCTTGGTCGGCAGCACGAACACTGAAGCTTTCTTT
CASSLVGSTNTEAFF
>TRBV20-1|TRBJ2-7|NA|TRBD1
TGCAGTGCGGCTTGGACAGGGATGTTAGGACGGGACGAGCAGTACTTC
CSAAWTGMLGRDEQYF
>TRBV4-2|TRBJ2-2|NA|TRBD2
TGTGCCAGCAGCCCCGGACTAGCGAACCAATACACCGGGGAGCTGTTTTTT
CASSPGLANQYTGELFF
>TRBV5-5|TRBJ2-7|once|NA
TGTGCCAGCAGCTTGGAGGCAGGGTCCGTCGAGACCCGGTACTTC
CASSLEAGSVETRYF
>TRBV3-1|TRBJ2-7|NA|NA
TGTGCCAGCAGCCACGCCCTAGAGTACGAGCAGTACTTC
CASSHALEYEQYF
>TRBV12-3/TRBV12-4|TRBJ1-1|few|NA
TGTGCCAGCAGACCGACAGTAAGGAACACTGAAGCTTTCTTT
CASRPTVRNTEAFF
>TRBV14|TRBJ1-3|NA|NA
TGTGCCAGCAGACAGGGCGGCTCTAGAAACACCATATATTTT
CASRQGGSRNTIYF
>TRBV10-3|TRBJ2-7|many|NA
TGTGCCATCAGTGTTAGGGAGAACTACGAGCAGTACTTC
CAISVRENYEQYF
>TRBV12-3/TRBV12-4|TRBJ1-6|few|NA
TGTGCCAGCAGTTTCTCGGGGCCTGATAATTCACCCCTCCACTTT
CASSFSGPDNSPLHF
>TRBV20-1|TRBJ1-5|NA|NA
TGCAGTGCTAGACCCCGGGGCAGGGATCAGCCCCAGCATTTT
CSARPRGRDQPQHF
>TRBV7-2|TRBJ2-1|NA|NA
TGTGCCAGCAGTCTAGCGCGAGCAGGCAATGAGCAGTTCTTC
CASSLARAGNEQFF
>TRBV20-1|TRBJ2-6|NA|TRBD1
TGCAGTGCCGGGACAGTCAGCTCTGGGGCCAACGTCCTGACTTTC
CSAGTVSSGANVLTF
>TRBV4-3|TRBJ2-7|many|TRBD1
TGCGCCAGCAGCCAAGAAGGGACAGGGGGAGCCTACGAGCAGTACTTC
CASSQEGTGGAYEQYF
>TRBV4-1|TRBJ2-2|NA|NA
TGCGCCAGCCAACCATATAGAATAGTCGGGGAGGTCACCGGGGAGCTGTTTTTT
CASQPYRIVGEVTGELFF
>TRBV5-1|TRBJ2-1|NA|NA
TGCGCCAGCAGCTTGGTGGCAGGGGTTATGAATGAGCAGTTCTTC
CASSLVAGVMNEQFF
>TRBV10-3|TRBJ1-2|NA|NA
TGTGCCATCAGTCTCGCGGGGGGTGCGGATGGCTACACCTTC
CAISLAGGADGYTF
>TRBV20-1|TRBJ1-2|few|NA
TGCAGTGCTAGGCCCACCAAGAACTATGGCTACACCTTC
CSARPTKNYGYTF
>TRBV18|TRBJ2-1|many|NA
TGTGCCAGCTCACCGGAAAGGGAGCAGTTCTTC
CASSPEREQFF
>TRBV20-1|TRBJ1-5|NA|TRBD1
TGCAGTGCTATGTTGAGGGGGCAGGGAAAGCAGCCCCAGCATTTT
CSAMLRGQGKQPQHF
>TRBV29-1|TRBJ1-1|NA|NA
TGCAGCGTTGATTGTTTCCGGGGATCCCCGGACTGTGAAGCTTTCTTT
CSVDCFRGSPDCEAFF
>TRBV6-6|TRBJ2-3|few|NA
TGTGCCAGCAGTTACTCCGGGACGCGCGTCACAGATACGCAGTATTTT
CASSYSGTRVTDTQYF
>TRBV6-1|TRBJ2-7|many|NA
TGTGCCAGCAGTCCTAGATCCAGAACAGGGAGGTCCTACGAGCAGTACTTC
CASSPRSRTGRSYEQYF
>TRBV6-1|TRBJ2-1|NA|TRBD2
TGTGCCAGCAGTGCGGGGGGGACCGTTTCGGAGCAGTTCTTC
CASSAGGTVSEQFF
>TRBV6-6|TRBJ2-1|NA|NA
TGTGCCAGCAGTTCCCCGGCCGCGGAGGAGCAGTTCTTC
CASSSPAAEEQFF
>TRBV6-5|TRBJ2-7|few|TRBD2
TGTGCCAGCAGTTCCGGGACTAGCGGGAGCCCATCCCGCGAGCAGTACTTC
CASSSGTSGSPSREQYF
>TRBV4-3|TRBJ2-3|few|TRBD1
TGCGCCAGCAGCCAAAGCTGGGGTCCGGGACAGGGTGATACGCAGTATTTT
CASSQSWGPGQGDTQYF
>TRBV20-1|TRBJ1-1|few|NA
TGCAGTGCTAGTTCACTTCTAGGAGGGTACACTGAAGCTTTCTTT
CSASSLLGGYTEAFF
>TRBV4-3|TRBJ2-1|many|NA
TGCGCCAGCAGCCAAGAATGGGCAGGGCCCTACAATGAGCAGTTCTTC
CASSQEWAGPYNEQFF
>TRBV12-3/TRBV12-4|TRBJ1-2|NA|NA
TGTGCCAGCAGTTTAGAACCCTGGCTGCAGGGCTACACCTTC
CASSLEPWLQGYTF
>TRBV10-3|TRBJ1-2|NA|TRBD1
TGTGCCATCAGAGAAGGGACAGGTGACGGCTACACCTTC
CAIREGTGDGYTF
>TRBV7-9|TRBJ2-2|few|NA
TGTGCCAGCAGCCAATCGGGGGACTCACGCAGTAACACCGGGGAGCTGTTTTTT
CASSQSGDSRSNTGELFF
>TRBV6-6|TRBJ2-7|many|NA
TGTGCCAGCAGTACGGGTGCCGAGCAGTACTTC
CASSTGAEQYF
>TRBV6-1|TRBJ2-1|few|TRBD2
TGTGCCAGCAGTGTCCTAGCGGGGCGTGAGCAGTTCTTC
CASSVLAGREQFF
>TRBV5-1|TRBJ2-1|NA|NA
TGCGCCAGCCGATCACAGGCGGGGAGCTCCTACAATGAGCAGTTCTTC
CASRSQAGSSYNEQFF
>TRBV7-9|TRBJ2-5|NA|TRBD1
TGTGCCAGCAGCTTAGTAGGACAGGGGGCCGACCAAGAGACCCAGTACTTC
CASSLVGQGADQETQYF
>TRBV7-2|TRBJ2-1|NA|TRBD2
TGTGCCAGCAGCGTCGGACTAGTGAGAACCAACGAGCAGTTCTTC
CASSVGLVRTNEQFF
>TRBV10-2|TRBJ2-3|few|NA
TGCGCCAGCAGTGAGTCGAGGATAGATACGCAGTATTTT
CASSESRIDTQYF
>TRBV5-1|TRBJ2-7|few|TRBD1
TGCGCCTGCAGCCTAACCTCCGGACAGGGGGGTAACGAGCAGTACTTC
CACSLTSGQGGNEQYF
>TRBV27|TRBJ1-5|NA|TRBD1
TGTGCCAGCAGTCGTAGGACAGGGGATCAGCCCCAGCATTTT
CASSRRTGDQPQHF
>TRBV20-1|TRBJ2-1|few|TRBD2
TGCAGTGCAACGGGACTAGCGGGAGGGGTCAATGAGCAGTTCTTC
CSATGLAGGVNEQFF
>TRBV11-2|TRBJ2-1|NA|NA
TGTGCCAGCAGCTTAGATCTCAGGAGTGGAGCCGAGCAGTTCTTC
CASSLDLRSGAEQFF
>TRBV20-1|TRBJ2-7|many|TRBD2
TGCAGCATTGAGCGGGGGGCCTCCCCCTACGAGCAGTACTTC
CSIERGASPYEQYF
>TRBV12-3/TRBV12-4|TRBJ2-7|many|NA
TGTGCCAGCGGTCAATTCTACGAGCAGTACTTC
CASGQFYEQYF
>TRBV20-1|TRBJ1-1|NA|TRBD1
TGCAGTGCTAGGACAGGGGGCCAGTACACTGAAGCTTTCTTT
CSARTGGQYTEAFF
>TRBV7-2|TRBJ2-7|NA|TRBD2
TGTGCCAGCAGCTCCAGCTGGGCTAGCGGGAGGGGGACCTACAATGAGCAGTACTTC
CASSSSWASGRGTYNEQYF
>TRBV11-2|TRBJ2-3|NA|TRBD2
TGTGCCAGCAGCCTAGGACTAGGGTACTCAGATACGCAGTATTTT
CASSLGLGYSDTQYF
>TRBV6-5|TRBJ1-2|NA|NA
TGTGCCAGCAGTTACTCGTCGGGGGGGGGTGGCTACACCTTC
CASSYSSGGGGYTF
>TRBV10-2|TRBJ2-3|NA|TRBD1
TGCGCCAGCCTTAAACAGGGGCGGTCGACAGATACGCAGTATTTT
CASLKQGRSTDTQYF
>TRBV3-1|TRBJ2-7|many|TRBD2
TGTGCCAGCAGCCAAGTTGGGACTAGCGTCTCCTACGAGCAGTACTTC
CASSQVGTSVSYEQYF
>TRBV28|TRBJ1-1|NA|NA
TGTGCCAGCAGCACGACCGGGGGAGGCACTGAAGCTTTCTTT
CASSTTGGGTEAFF
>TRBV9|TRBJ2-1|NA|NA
TGTGCCAGCAGCGTATTATCGGTAAGCTCCTACAATGAGCAGTTCTTC
CASSVLSVSSYNEQFF
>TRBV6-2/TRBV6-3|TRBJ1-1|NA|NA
TGTGCCAGCAAGCGTCCTTTGAACACTGAAGCTTTCTTT
CASKRPLNTEAFF
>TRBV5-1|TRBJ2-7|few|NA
TGCGCCAGCAGCTTGGTCGTTTTGGTCGGGGGAAAATCCTACGAGCAGTACTTC
CASSLVVLVGGKSYEQYF
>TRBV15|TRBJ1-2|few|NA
TGTGCCACCAGCAGAGATTCGGGGGGGTCTGGCTACACCTTC
CATSRDSGGSGYTF
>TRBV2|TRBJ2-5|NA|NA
TGTGCCAGCATGGCAGGGCCCGAGACCCAGTACTTC
CASMAGPETQYF